The clone carrying this T cell receptor (beta chain) was found once. No antigen is known for it. These data are taken from a study of shared clonotypes between healthy human individuals. At the level of the study: Per donor, CD8 memory used one plate, CD8 naive used two, CD4 memory used three and CD4 naive used three. Study-level points and caveats: Larger estimated richness was generally seen in naive subsets than in memory subsets.

Germline V CDR1 and CDR2: SEHNR, FQNEAQ (reference sequence). The CDR3 extends over 16 amino acids. J was trimmed by 0 bases and V by 4 bases; bases with no gene match: 5. As processed by the authors: Filtering differed, since immunoSEQ gave only junction sequences and no quality scores. Some clones are missing from TCRdb's copy, which holds only in-frame ones; the method was immunoSEQ multiplex PCR. D and trimming come from the DNA, and the V and J calls and clone size come from that table. Of 2 million to 2.5 million clones in the sample, nearly 97% were seen once. The sequence was collected from a man between 18 and 35 years old in good health. This chain uses TRBV7-9 with TRBJ2-3, with 9 bases identical to TRBD1. Sequencing used naive CD4+ T cells sorted from blood. Noted subset: CD45RA+ positively selected. The DNA for the CDR3 is TGTGCCAGCAGCTCCGGACAGGGGTATAGCACAGATACGCAGTATTTT. This encodes CASSSGQGYSTDTQYF.